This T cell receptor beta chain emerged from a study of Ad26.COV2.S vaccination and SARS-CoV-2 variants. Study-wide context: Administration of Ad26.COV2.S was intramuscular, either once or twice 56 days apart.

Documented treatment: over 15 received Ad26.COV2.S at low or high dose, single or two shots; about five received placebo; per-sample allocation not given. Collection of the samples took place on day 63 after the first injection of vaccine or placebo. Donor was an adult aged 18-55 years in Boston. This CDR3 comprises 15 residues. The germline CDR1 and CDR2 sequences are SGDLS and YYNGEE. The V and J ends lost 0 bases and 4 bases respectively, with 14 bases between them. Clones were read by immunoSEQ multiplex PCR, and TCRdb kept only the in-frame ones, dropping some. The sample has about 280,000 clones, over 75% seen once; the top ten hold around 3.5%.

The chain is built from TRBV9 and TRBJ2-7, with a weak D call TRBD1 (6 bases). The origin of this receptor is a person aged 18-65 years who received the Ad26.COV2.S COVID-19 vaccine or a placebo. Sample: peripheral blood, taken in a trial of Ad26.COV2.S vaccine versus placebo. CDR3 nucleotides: TGTGCCAGCAGCGTAGGGGGCAGGGGTAGTTACGAGCAGTACTTC. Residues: CASSVGGRGSYEQYF.